The subject of this entry is one TCR beta chain. This clone's antigen is unknown. Nothing much larger sits one base from this clone, and base qualities are not available. TCRbeta CDR3 regions were amplified from genomic DNA using the immunoSEQ Assay, a bias-controlled multiplex PCR. The source study handled its data this way. Within the assay, amplification of reference gene primers was used to estimate how many nucleated cells each sample contained. To quantify the absolute abundance of each unique TCRbeta CDR3 rearrangement, sequence reads were collapsed and filtered. For each sample, productive Simpson clonality was calculated by taking the square root of Simpson's diversity index across productive rearrangements. What TCRdb holds here is the immuneACCESS table cut down to in-frame rearrangements. Part of the clones is not present; checked against another copy, under half of the missing clones reflect an unresolved V gene, and the others are unexplained. That table gives V, J and clone size, and the DNA gave D and trimming. Recorded for this sample are about 340,000 clones; over 80% of them occurred a single time. About 6% of the sample is in the top ten clones.

The sample belongs to a study of blood T cell repertoires in COVID-19 (dated by TCRdb to about 2020). About the full investigation: Samples covering the acute and convalescent phases of COVID-19 were provided by collaborators in the United States, Italy and Spain. The material from the prospective study consisted of cDNA or gDNA derived from T cells, B-cell-depleted T cells, or PBMCs. Nearly every sample came with metadata listing a de-identified subject ID, COVID-19 status, age in years and sex. The samples were drawn from the first 160 participants of the ongoing ImmuneRACE study and from 1,200 or so subjects provided by 6 global collaborators. HLA class I and class II types, where available, came from metadata supplied by the sample provider rather than from assay-based typing. A freely available public database, intended as a resource for researchers studying the immune response to SARS-CoV-2, is where the repertoires were released. Subjects who had been exposed to COVID-19, were actively infected with it, or had recovered from it provided the deeply sampled blood TCRbeta repertoires that made up the dataset. Paper-wide results and their limitations: The quantity of clinical and demographic metadata differed by source and by participant and was supplied without curation.

One collaborating source in Seattle enrolled patients while the patients were actively infected and followed the patients over time throughout the course of disease. Collaborating institutions collected whole blood in K2EDTA tubes following their own protocols. For TCRbeta analysis, collaborators shipped samples as frozen whole blood, isolated PBMCs, or DNA extracted from either of those sample types. Trimming takes 8 bases from V and 3 bases from J, and the germline ends sit 11 bases apart. The CDR3 contains 14 residues, cysteine and phenylalanine counted. Only the CDR3 part of the read is kept: 42 bases, read in frame from the first base. Looking up the germline V gene (reference sequence) yields CDR1 LNHDA and CDR2 SQIVND.

The chain joins TRBV19 to TRBJ2-6, with TRBD1 tentatively as D gene (7 bases match). The sample was peripheral blood. The receptor comes from a woman aged 45-60 years with COVID-19, enrolled during active disease. The nucleotides are TGTGCCAGTTCAGGGGGAGGTGGGGCCAACGTCCTGACTTTC. It specifies CASSGGGGANVLTF.